A single sample is the source of the 10 T cell receptor beta chains below, sequenced in a study of T cells after yellow fever vaccination. Via MiXCR, TCRdb re-called the 5' RACE reads, giving one row per CDR3 protein. The sample contains roughly 48,000 distinct CDR3 sequences, approximately 6.6% of which appear only once. The sample in question was CD8+ T cells not binding an NS4B(214-222) dextramer, sorted from PBMCs, obtained roughly 45 days after the first yellow fever vaccination. All receptors derive from a man between 18 and 35 years old who received the YFV17D yellow fever vaccine.

Sample share makes this clonotype medium-sized. V usage is TRBV7-2 and J usage is TRBJ2-5; 12 nucleotides line up with TRBD2. The J segment lost 4 bases and the V segment lost 5 bases, leaving 5 bases of the junction unmatched. The germline CDR1 and CDR2 sequences are SGHTA and FQGNSA. The CDR3 length is 15 residues. The CDR3 DNA sequence: TGTGCCAGCAGCGGGAAGGGACTAGCGGGAGAGACCCAGTACTTC. This gives the protein CASSGKGLAGETQYF.

In its sample, this clonotype was seen many times. The rearrangement links TRBV6-5 to TRBJ2-2; 10 bases fit TRBD1. The CDR3 consists of 18 residues. CDR1 and CDR2 (germline): MNHEY, SVGAGI. The V gene end was trimmed by 4 bases and the J gene end by 6 bases; junction bases not matched to a gene: 14. CDR3 region: CASSLMTGGSLSAGELFF. The CDR3 DNA sequence: TGTGCCAGCAGTTTGATGACAGGGGGCTCTCTTTCGGCCGGGGAGCTGTTTTTT.

This clonotype was detected many times. The J gene is TRBJ1-4, the V gene TRBV12-3 or TRBV12-4; D unclear. The V end lost 3 bases, the J end lost 8 bases, and 10 bases lay between the germline ends. This CDR3 is 13 amino acids long. The CDR3 region is CASSFWGKEKLFF. CDR3 DNA sequence: TGTGCCAGCAGTTTCTGGGGAAAGGAAAAACTGTTTTTT.

This clonotype was seen ten or more times. The genes are TRBV5-6 and TRBJ2-2; 10 bases are a match to TRBD1. Germline-derived CDR1 and CDR2 are SGHDT and YYEEEE. This CDR3 has 15 amino acids. The V and J ends lost 2 bases and 6 bases, in that order; junction bases with no gene match: 4. DNA for the CDR3: TGTGCCAGCAGCTTCGGGACAGGGGTATCCGGGGAGCTGTTTTTT. Translated, it gives CASSFGTGVSGELFF.

The table lists this clonotype with a few counts. The CDR3 loop is CASIVEAGYGNTIYF. For the CDR3, the DNA is TGTGCCAGCATTGTGGAGGCAGGTTATGGAAACACCATATATTTT. The chain is built from TRBV5-5 and TRBJ1-3, with D hard to call. Per germline, CDR1 SGHKS and CDR2 YYEKEE (reference sequence). The CDR3 is 15 residues long. V was pared by 6 bases and J by 3 bases, with 16 bases between.

This clonotype was recorded many times. This chain joins TRBV21-1 and TRBJ2-7; the DNA was not compared with TRBD1, the D call given in the table. TRBV21-1 is a listed pseudogene. This CDR3 is 13 amino acids long. The CDR3 is CASSPRGSYEQYF. In DNA, the CDR3 is TGTGCCAGCAGCCCCCGGGGGTCCTACGAGCAGTACTTC.

The rearrangement links TRBV20-1 to TRBJ2-5, with 7 bases fitting TRBD2. This CDR3 region has 11 residues. Germline loops: CDR1 DFQATT, CDR2 SNEGSKA (reference sequence). CDR3 nucleotide sequence: TGCAGAGCGGGGTCCCGGGAGACCCAGTACTTC. Translated: CRAGSRETQYF.

The J gene is TRBJ2-2, the V gene TRBV13, with 7 bases aligning to TRBD2. Germline values: CDR1 PRHDT, CDR2 FYEKMQ (reference sequence). V was clipped by 5 bases and J by 4 bases; unmatched bases: 13. The CDR3 contains 17 residues. CDR3 DNA: TGTGCCAGCAGCCCCCTGGGGGGGGAATCGTCCACCGGGGAGCTGTTTTTT. This gives the protein CASSPLGGESSTGELFF.

The chain links TRBV7-9 to TRBJ2-7; D is possibly TRBD1 (6 bases). Germline CDR1 SEHNR, CDR2 FQNEAQ (reference sequence). Trimming pared 5 bases from V and 6 bases from J, leaving 17 bases between. This CDR3 spans 14 amino acids. In DNA, the CDR3 is TGTGCCAGCAGCCACAAGGGAGTAGGGGGCGAGCAGTACGTC. Translation gives CASSHKGVGGEQYV.

The CDR3 bases are TGTGCCAGCAGTTTTATTTCTGGAGCAGGACCGAACACTGAAGCTTTCTTT. Translating gives CASSFISGAGPNTEAFF. The chain has TRBV7-2 and TRBJ1-1; D is ambiguous. Per the germline V gene, CDR1 is SGHTA and CDR2 is FQGNSA. The V end lost 6 bases, the J end lost 1 base, and 21 bases lay between the germline ends. This CDR3 spans 17 amino acids.